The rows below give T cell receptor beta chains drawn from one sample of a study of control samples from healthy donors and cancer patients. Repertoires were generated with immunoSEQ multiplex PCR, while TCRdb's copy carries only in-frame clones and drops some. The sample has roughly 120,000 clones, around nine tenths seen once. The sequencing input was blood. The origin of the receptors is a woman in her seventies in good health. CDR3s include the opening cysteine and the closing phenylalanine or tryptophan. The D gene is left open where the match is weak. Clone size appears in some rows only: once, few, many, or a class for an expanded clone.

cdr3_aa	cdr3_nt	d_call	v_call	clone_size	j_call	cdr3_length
CATSLGTSTDTQYF	TGTGCCACCAGCCTGGGAACTAGCACAGATACGCAGTATTTT	NA	TRBV24-1	NA	TRBJ2-3	14
CASSQTGSLSMNTEAFF	TGCGCCAGCAGCCAAACCGGAAGCCTATCTATGAACACTGAAGCTTTCTTT	NA	TRBV4-1	NA	TRBJ1-1	17
CATSDSLGSTDTQYF	TGTGCCACCAGTGATTCCCTAGGCAGCACAGATACGCAGTATTTT	NA	TRBV24-1	NA	TRBJ2-3	15
CASIPSPGRMFAYTF	TGTGCCAGCATCCCCAGCCCGGGGAGGATGTTTGCCTACACCTTC	NA	TRBV5-8	NA	TRBJ1-2	15
CASSRSVRGLQETQYF	TGTGCCAGCAGCCGGTCCGTGCGGGGGTTACAAGAGACCCAGTACTTC	TRBD2	TRBV11-2	once	TRBJ2-5	16
CASSWGQTNSPLHF	TGTGCCAGCAGCTGGGGACAGACTAATTCACCCCTCCACTTT	TRBD1	TRBV5-6	NA	TRBJ1-6	14
CASSKGTRSSGVRNEQFF	TGTGCCAGCAGCAAGGGGACAAGGTCTAGCGGGGTGAGAAATGAGCAGTTCTTC	TRBD2	TRBV4-2	NA	TRBJ2-1	18
CASSWGWAESNEKLFF	TGCGCCAGCAGCTGGGGTTGGGCAGAATCTAATGAAAAACTGTTTTTT	NA	TRBV5-1	once	TRBJ1-4	16
CASSPGPKLYNEQFF	TGTGCCAGCAGCCCGGGACCCAAACTCTACAATGAGCAGTTCTTC	NA	TRBV5-5	NA	TRBJ2-1	15
CAISESREAGGPYNEQFF	TGTGCCATCAGTGAGTCTCGGGAGGCGGGGGGCCCCTACAATGAGCAGTTCTTC	TRBD2	TRBV10-3	NA	TRBJ2-1	18
CASSTSGGLGELFF	TGTGCCAGTAGTACTAGCGGGGGACTCGGGGAGCTGTTTTTT	TRBD2	TRBV19	NA	TRBJ2-2	14
CASSLVSSSYEQYF	TGTGCCAGCAGCTTGGTGTCGAGTTCCTACGAGCAGTACTTC	NA	TRBV5-6	NA	TRBJ2-7	14
CASSATSGTEAFF	TGTGCCAGCAGCGCCACGTCAGGCACTGAAGCTTTCTTT	NA	TRBV7-3	NA	TRBJ1-1	13
CASSLNQNTGELFF	TGTGCCAGCAGCTTAAACCAGAACACCGGGGAGCTGTTTTTT	NA	TRBV7-3	NA	TRBJ2-2	14
CASSLTGGSGANVLTF	TGTGCCAGCAGCCTAACAGGGGGGTCTGGGGCCAACGTCCTGACTTTC	TRBD1	TRBV25-1	few	TRBJ2-6	16
CASSSRTSGGDTETQYF	TGTGCCAGCAGCTCTCGGACTAGCGGGGGGGACACGGAGACCCAGTACTTC	TRBD2	TRBV7-6	NA	TRBJ2-5	17
CASSPGIMDEQYF	TGTGCCAGCTCACCCGGTATAATGGACGAGCAGTACTTC	NA	TRBV18	few	TRBJ2-7	13
CASARDRGLADTQYF	TGTGCCAGCGCTCGGGACAGGGGGCTCGCAGATACGCAGTATTTT	TRBD1	TRBV13	once	TRBJ2-3	15
CASSGHQGRDEQFF	TGTGCCAGCAGTGGCCATCAGGGGAGGGATGAGCAGTTCTTC	NA	TRBV27	NA	TRBJ2-1	14
CASSQFMGPGDQPQHF	TGTGCCAGCAGCCAATTCATGGGACCGGGCGATCAGCCCCAGCATTTT	NA	TRBV16	NA	TRBJ1-5	16
CASSSLRIGTHPPEQYF	TGTGCCAGCAGCTCCCTTCGGATCGGGACTCATCCCCCCGAGCAGTACTTC	NA	TRBV3-1/TRBV3-2	once	TRBJ2-7	17
CASSPGVQKNSPLHF	TGTGCCAGCTCACCCGGAGTCCAGAAGAATTCACCCCTCCACTTT	NA	TRBV18	NA	TRBJ1-6	15
CASSISGDRGTEAFF	TGTGCCAGTAGTATCTCAGGGGACAGGGGCACTGAAGCTTTCTTT	TRBD1	TRBV19	NA	TRBJ1-1	15
CASSPKVLGVGGRQPQHF	TGTGCCAGCAGCCCCAAGGTCCTCGGTGTGGGGGGCAGGCAGCCCCAGCATTTT	NA	TRBV13	once	TRBJ1-5	18
CASSPGRQETQYF	TGTGCCAGCAGCCCGGGACGGCAAGAGACCCAGTACTTC	NA	TRBV6-5	NA	TRBJ2-5	13
CASSLRTVKETQYF	TGTGCCAGCAGCTTAAGGACGGTGAAAGAGACCCAGTACTTC	NA	TRBV5-6	NA	TRBJ2-5	14
CASSLDIYTGRGYTF	TGCGCCAGCAGCCTAGATATATATACAGGGAGAGGCTACACCTTC	NA	TRBV5-1	NA	TRBJ1-2	15
CASSEAPIGGKAFF	TGTGCCAGCAGTGAAGCGCCGATAGGCGGGAAAGCTTTCTTT	NA	TRBV2	NA	TRBJ1-1	14
CASSYVTGTNYGYTF	TGTGCCAGCAGTTACGTAACAGGGACGAACTATGGCTACACCTTC	NA	TRBV6-5	NA	TRBJ1-2	15
CASRGYSLLLREQYF	TGCGCCAGCAGAGGCTACAGCCTCTTACTACGCGAGCAGTACTTC	NA	TRBV10-1	NA	TRBJ2-7	15
CASSTPLGDTQYF	TGTGCCAGCAGCACACCCCTCGGCGATACGCAGTATTTT	NA	TRBV3-1/TRBV3-2	NA	TRBJ2-3	13